Below, 2 T cell receptor beta chains from the same sample are listed, as sequenced in a study of control samples from healthy donors and cancer patients (TCRdb year 2020). The library was built by means of the immunoSEQ multiplex PCR assay. The table comes from immuneACCESS by way of TCRdb, which keeps in-frame sequences with V and J called. Part of the clones is missing from these tables; in studies checked, under half for an unresolved V gene and the rest for unknown reasons. Within this sample are some 170,000 clones, with roughly 94% of them counted one time only. The ten largest make up 13% to 15% of the sample. Sequencing was done on a sample of PBMCs. These receptors originate from a man aged 60-69 years with colorectal cancer.

The J gene is TRBJ1-1, the V gene TRBV19; no reliable D call. V was trimmed by 3 bases and J by 1 base, leaving 12 bases between them. The CDR3 loop spans 15 amino acids. The germline V gene encodes CDR1 LNHDA and CDR2 SQIVND (reference sequence). This chain's CDR3 is CASSIVSSGNTEAFF. DNA of the CDR3: TGTGCCAGTAGTATCGTCAGTTCGGGGAACACTGAAGCTTTCTTT.

This clone was counted once. DNA for the CDR3: TGTGCCAGCAGTTACCGCGGGGGGGCGGACACCGGGGAGCTGTTTTTT. This gives the protein CASSYRGGADTGELFF. The chain has TRBV6-5 and TRBJ2-2, with 9 bases aligning to TRBD2. The CDR3 is 16 amino acids. The J segment lost 3 bases and the V segment lost 2 bases, leaving 4 bases of the junction unmatched. CDR1 MNHEY and CDR2 SVGAGI come from the germline V gene.